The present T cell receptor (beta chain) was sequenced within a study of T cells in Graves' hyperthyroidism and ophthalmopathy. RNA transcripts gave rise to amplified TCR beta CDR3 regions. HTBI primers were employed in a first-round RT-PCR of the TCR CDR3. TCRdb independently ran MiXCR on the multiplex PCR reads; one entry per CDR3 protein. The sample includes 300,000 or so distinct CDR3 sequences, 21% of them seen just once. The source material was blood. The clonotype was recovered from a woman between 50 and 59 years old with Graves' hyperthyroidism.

The CDR3 loop is CASKGFGTDTQYF. The DNA for the CDR3 is TGTGCCAGCAAGGGTTTCGGCACAGATACGCAGTATTTT. This chain joins TRBV6-4 and TRBJ2-3; unclear D gene. The germline V and J ends were trimmed by 7 bases and 1 base, with 9 bases remaining between them. Germline CDR1 and CDR2: MRHNA and SNTAGT. CDR3 size: 13 residues.